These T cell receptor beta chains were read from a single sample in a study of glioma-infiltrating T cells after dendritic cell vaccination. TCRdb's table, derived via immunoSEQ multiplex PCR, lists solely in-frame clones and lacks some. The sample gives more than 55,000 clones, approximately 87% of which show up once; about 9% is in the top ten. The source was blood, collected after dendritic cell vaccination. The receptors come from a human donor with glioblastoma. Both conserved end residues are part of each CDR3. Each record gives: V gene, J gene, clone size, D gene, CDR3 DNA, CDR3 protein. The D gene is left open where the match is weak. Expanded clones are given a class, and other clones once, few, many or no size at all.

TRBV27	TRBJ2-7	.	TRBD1	TGTGCCAGCAGCCCAGGACAGGGAACCGGCGAGCAGTACTTC	CASSPGQGTGEQYF
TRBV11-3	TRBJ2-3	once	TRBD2	TGTGCCAGCAGCTTGGGGGGGACCCTTGAGGATACGCAGTATTTT	CASSLGGTLEDTQYF
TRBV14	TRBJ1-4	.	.	TGTGCCAGCAGCCAAGAAGGGACACGACGAGAAAAACTGTTTTTT	CASSQEGTRREKLFF
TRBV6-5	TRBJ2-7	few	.	TGTGCCAGCAGTTATCAAGGGGGATTGTACGAGCAGTACTTC	CASSYQGGLYEQYF
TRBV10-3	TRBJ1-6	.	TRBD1	TGTGCCATCAGTGAGTCGAGTCGGGACAGCCGGTATAATTCCCCCCTCCACTTT	CAISESSRDSRYNSPLHF
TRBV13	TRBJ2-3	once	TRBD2	TGTGCCAGCAGCTCCAGGACAGGGCTCTTTAGCGGGGGGGCAACAGATACGCAGTATTTT	CASSSRTGLFSGGATDTQYF
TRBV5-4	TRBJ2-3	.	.	TGTGCCAGCAGCTTGGCGGGGTTGAGGAGCACAGATACGCAGTATTTT	CASSLAGLRSTDTQYF
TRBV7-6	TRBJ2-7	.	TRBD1	TGTGCCAGCAGCTCGACAGGGGGGGTCGACGAGCAGTACTTC	CASSSTGGVDEQYF
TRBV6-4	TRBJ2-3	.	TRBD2	TGTGCCAGCAGTGAATACCCGGGACTAGCGGGCACAGATACGCAGTATTTT	CASSEYPGLAGTDTQYF
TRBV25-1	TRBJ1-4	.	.	TGTGCCAGCAGTGAATCAGTCAGGGCAGAGCTGTTTAATGAAAAACTGTTTTTT	CASSESVRAELFNEKLFF
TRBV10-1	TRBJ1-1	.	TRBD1	TGCGCCAGCAGTGAGATCAGGGGGACTGAAGCTTTCTTT	CASSEIRGTEAFF
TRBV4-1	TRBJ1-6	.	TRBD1	TGCGCCAGCAGCCCCCTTTCCGACAGGGTTAATTCACCCCTCCACTTT	CASSPLSDRVNSPLHF
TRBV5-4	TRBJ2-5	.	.	TGTGCCAGCAGCTGGGTGGGGCAGCAAGAGACCCAGTACTTC	CASSWVGQQETQYF
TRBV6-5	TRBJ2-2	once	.	TGTGCCAGCAGTTACAGAAGGCAGGCGAACACCGGGGAGCTGTTTTTT	CASSYRRQANTGELFF
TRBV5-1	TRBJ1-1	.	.	TGCGCCAGCAGCTTCGGGGGTGCGGACACTGAAGCTTTCTTT	CASSFGGADTEAFF
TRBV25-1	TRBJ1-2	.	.	TGTGCCAGCAGTGACAGGGTAACTAACTATGGCTACACCTTC	CASSDRVTNYGYTF
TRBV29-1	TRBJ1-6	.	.	TGCAGCGTGGGGACATCCCCGAATTCACCCCTCCACTTT	CSVGTSPNSPLHF
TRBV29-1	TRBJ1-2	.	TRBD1	TGCAGCGCCGGGGACAGGGGCTATTATGGCTACACCTTC	CSAGDRGYYGYTF
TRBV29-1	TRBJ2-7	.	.	TGCAGCGTTGAAGCCAGGAACTACGAGCAGTACTTC	CSVEARNYEQYF
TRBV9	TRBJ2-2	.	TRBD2	TGTGCCAGCAGCGAGGGGGTAGCGGGACACACCGGGGAGCTGTTTTTT	CASSEGVAGHTGELFF
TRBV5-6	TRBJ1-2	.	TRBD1	TGTGCCAGCAGCTACAAACAGGGGGGCGCTAACTATGGCTACACCTTC	CASSYKQGGANYGYTF
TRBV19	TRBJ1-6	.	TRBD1	TGTGCCAGTACCTCCCCAAACAGGGGATCACCCCTCCACTTT	CASTSPNRGSPLHF
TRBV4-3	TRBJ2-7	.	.	TGCGCCAGCAGCCAAGATTCAAGAGGGATTTACGAGCAGTACTTC	CASSQDSRGIYEQYF
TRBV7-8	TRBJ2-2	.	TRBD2	TGTGCCAGCAGCTCTAGCGGGGGGATCACCGGGGAGCTGTTTTTT	CASSSSGGITGELFF
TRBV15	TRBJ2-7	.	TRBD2	TGTGCCACCAGCAGTTTTAGCGGGGGCAACTACGAGCAGTACTTC	CATSSFSGGNYEQYF
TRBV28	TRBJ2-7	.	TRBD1	TGTGCCAGCAGGACCGGGACAGGCCTCTCCTACGAGCAGTACTTC	CASRTGTGLSYEQYF
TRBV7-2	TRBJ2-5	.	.	TGTGCCAGCAGCGCGGGGGAGACCCAGTACTTC	CASSAGETQYF
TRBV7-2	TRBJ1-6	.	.	TGTGCCAGCAGCCGACAGGCGGATAATTCACCCCTCCACTTT	CASSRQADNSPLHF
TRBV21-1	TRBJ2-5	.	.	TGTGCCAGCAGCAAAGTAGCAGATAATCCTGAGACCCAGTACTTC	CASSKVADNPETQYF
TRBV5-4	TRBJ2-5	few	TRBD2	TGTGCCAGCACCCTTGAAATGGCGGGGGGCCAAGAGACCCAGTACTTC	CASTLEMAGGQETQYF
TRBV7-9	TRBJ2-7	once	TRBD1	TGTGCCAGCAGCTCCCGGGACAGGAACATATACGAGCAGTACTTC	CASSSRDRNIYEQYF
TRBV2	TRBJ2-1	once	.	TGTGCCAGCAAAAGAGTCTCTGAGGACAATGAGCAGTTCTTC	CASKRVSEDNEQFF
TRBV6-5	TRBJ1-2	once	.	TGTGCCAGCAGTTACTCTGGAGCAGACGGCTACACCTTC	CASSYSGADGYTF
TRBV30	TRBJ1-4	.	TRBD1	TGTGCCTGGAGTGTAGAGGGGGACAGGGCAAGGGAAAAACTGTTTTTT	CAWSVEGDRAREKLFF
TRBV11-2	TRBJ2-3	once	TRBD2	TGTGCCAGCAGCTTAAGAGCGGGGGGTGCAGATACGCAGTATTTT	CASSLRAGGADTQYF
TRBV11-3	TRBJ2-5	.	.	TGTGCCAGCAGCTTAGCGCTCGGCAGGGGCCCGGTGACCCAGTACTTC	CASSLALGRGPVTQYF
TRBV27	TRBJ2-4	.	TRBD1	TGTGCCAGCAGTTTATACCGACAGGGAGCCAAAAACATTCAGTACTTC	CASSLYRQGAKNIQYF